This record concerns one TCR beta chain sequence. What it binds is unknown. 5' RACE with UMI labels generated the TRB cDNA libraries. TCRdb re-called the 5' RACE reads and catalogs CDR3 proteins one per entry, DNA excluded. This table lists roughly 110,000 distinct CDR3 sequences. The data belong to a study of CXCR3-negative and CXCR3-positive naive CD8 T cells. Study-wide points: Naive cells positive for CXCR3 carried more hydrophobic TRB CDR3s than CXCR3-negative ones.

The CDR3 length is 15 residues. Germline CDR1 and CDR2: SGDLS and YYNGEE. The receptor was isolated from a human donor in good health. Some clones in this sample may be carry-over from other donors' samples. The chain recombines TRBV9 with TRBJ1-1. The specimen was naive CXCR3+ CD8+ T cells from blood. The subset was: CD45RO-CCR7+CD27+CD95- naive CD8+ T cells expressing CXCR3 (TNR3+). CDR3: CASSVGAGGSTEAFF.